The rows below give T cell receptor beta chains drawn from one sample of a study of cytomegalovirus exposure and HLA in healthy donors. The assay was immunoSEQ multiplex PCR, and TCRdb's table has in-frame clones only and misses some. The sample has around 61,000 clones, around 89% seen once; the top ten hold about 1.6%. The sequenced sample was PBMCs. The receptor source for this set is a man under 40 in good health and CMV-seropositive. The CDR3 runs from the conserved cysteine through the conserved F or W. Fields, in order: clone size, V gene, J gene, D gene, CDR3 DNA, CDR3 protein. A D gene is named only where the DNA matches it firmly. Some rows mark clone size as missing; the rest say once, few, many or name a class of expanded clone.

NA	TRBV28	TRBJ2-7	NA	TGTGCCAGCAGTAGAGTAGACTACGAGCAGTACTTC	CASSRVDYEQYF
NA	TRBV25-1	TRBJ2-3	TRBD1	TGTGCCAGCAGTGCCACCGGGACAGGAGCGCCAGATACGCAGTATTTT	CASSATGTGAPDTQYF
NA	TRBV29-1	TRBJ1-2	NA	TGCAGCGTTGAAGAGGAGATAGCTCTGGGCTACACCTTC	CSVEEEIALGYTF
NA	TRBV7-2	TRBJ1-5	TRBD1	TGTGCCAGCAGCCACGACAGGGGCAATCAGCCCCAGCATTTT	CASSHDRGNQPQHF
NA	TRBV7-9	TRBJ2-3	NA	TGTGCCAGCAGCTTACGGGACATCGACACAGATACGCAGTATTTT	CASSLRDIDTDTQYF
NA	TRBV5-1	TRBJ1-4	NA	TGCGCCAGCAGCTTGGGACATGAAGATGAAAAACTGTTTTTT	CASSLGHEDEKLFF
few	TRBV4-1	TRBJ1-1	TRBD1	TGCGCCAGCAGCCCTGGACAGGGGAACACTGAAGCTTTCTTT	CASSPGQGNTEAFF
NA	TRBV2	TRBJ1-5	TRBD1	TGTGCCAGCAGGCGACAGGGGGTTAGCAATCAGCCCCAGCATTTT	CASRRQGVSNQPQHF
NA	TRBV7-2	TRBJ2-7	NA	TGTGCCAGCAGGAACCGGGACAACTCCTACGAGCAGTACTTC	CASRNRDNSYEQYF
NA	TRBV28	TRBJ1-5	NA	TGTGCCAGCAGTCGTCGACAGGGCAATCAGCCCCAGCATTTT	CASSRRQGNQPQHF
NA	TRBV11-3	TRBJ2-5	NA	TGTGCCAGCAGCTCAGTACAACAGGGAGAGACCCAGTACTTC	CASSSVQQGETQYF
NA	TRBV30	TRBJ1-6	TRBD1	TGTGCCTGGGGATCTGACAGGGTCCTCCACTTT	CAWGSDRVLHF
NA	TRBV6-5	TRBJ1-2	TRBD1	TGTGCCAGCAGTTACTCGACAGGGGGCTATGGCTACACCTTC	CASSYSTGGYGYTF
NA	TRBV25-1	TRBJ2-1	TRBD2	TGTGCCAGCAGTATGGTAGCGGGAGAGACGGGGAATGAGCAGTTCTTC	CASSMVAGETGNEQFF
NA	TRBV18	TRBJ2-5	TRBD1	TGTGCCAGCTCACCAGGGACAGGGGCGAGAGAGACCCAGTACTTC	CASSPGTGARETQYF
once	TRBV6-1	TRBJ1-5	NA	TGTGCCAGCAGCCCCTCGCGGGGTAGCAATCAGCCCCAGCATTTT	CASSPSRGSNQPQHF
NA	TRBV9	TRBJ2-5	TRBD2	TGTGCCAGCAGCTTGGGACTAGCGGGATTTGAGGGGGGGACCCAGTACTTC	CASSLGLAGFEGGTQYF
NA	TRBV9	TRBJ2-7	TRBD1	TGTGCCAGCAGCGCCCAGGGGGCCTACGAGCAGTACTTC	CASSAQGAYEQYF
NA	TRBV11-2	TRBJ2-3	TRBD2	TGTGCCAGCAGCTTAACCAGTCTTGGGGGGGGACCAGATACGCAGTATTTT	CASSLTSLGGGPDTQYF
NA	TRBV5-4	TRBJ2-1	TRBD2	TGTGCCAGCTCCACAGACGGACTAGCGGGGGGGAATGAGCAGTTCTTC	CASSTDGLAGGNEQFF
NA	TRBV5-1	TRBJ1-5	TRBD1	TGCGCCAGCAGCCCAGGGACAGATGATCAGCCCCAGCATTTT	CASSPGTDDQPQHF
NA	TRBV4-1	TRBJ2-5	TRBD1	TGCGCCAGCAGCCTTAGGGGGCTCCTCCAAGAGACCCAGTACTTC	CASSLRGLLQETQYF
NA	TRBV2	TRBJ1-6	NA	TGTGCCACCTACGGTCAAACCCTCGATTCACCCCTCCACTTT	CATYGQTLDSPLHF
NA	TRBV30	TRBJ1-2	NA	TGTGCCTGGAGGGAACTTAGCTTGGGCTACACCTTC	CAWRELSLGYTF
few	TRBV6-5	TRBJ2-7	NA	TGTGCCAGCAGTTACTCCACATCAGACTCCTACGAGCAGTACTTC	CASSYSTSDSYEQYF
NA	TRBV7-3	TRBJ2-1	TRBD2	TGTGCCAGCAGCCACCCTCCGGGACTAGTTAATGAGCAGTTCTTC	CASSHPPGLVNEQFF
once	TRBV28	TRBJ1-5	NA	TGTGCCAGCAGTTTACAGGGATCGGGCAATCAGCCCCAGCATTTT	CASSLQGSGNQPQHF
NA	TRBV18	TRBJ1-4	NA	TGTGCCAGCTCACCACCAGGGGTTGAAAAACTGTTTTTT	CASSPPGVEKLFF
NA	TRBV9	TRBJ2-2	TRBD2	TGTGCCAGCAGCGTAGGACTAGCGTACACCGGGGAGCTGTTTTTT	CASSVGLAYTGELFF
NA	TRBV28	TRBJ2-7	NA	TGTGCCTCCCTCGACATAAGGACCTACGAGCAGTACTTC	CASLDIRTYEQYF
NA	TRBV19	TRBJ2-7	NA	TGTGCCAGTAGTATAGGCGGTTCCTACGAGCAGTACTTC	CASSIGGSYEQYF
NA	TRBV5-1	TRBJ1-3	NA	TGCGCCAGCAGCTTGCGGGGAACCGATGTAAACACCATATATTTT	CASSLRGTDVNTIYF